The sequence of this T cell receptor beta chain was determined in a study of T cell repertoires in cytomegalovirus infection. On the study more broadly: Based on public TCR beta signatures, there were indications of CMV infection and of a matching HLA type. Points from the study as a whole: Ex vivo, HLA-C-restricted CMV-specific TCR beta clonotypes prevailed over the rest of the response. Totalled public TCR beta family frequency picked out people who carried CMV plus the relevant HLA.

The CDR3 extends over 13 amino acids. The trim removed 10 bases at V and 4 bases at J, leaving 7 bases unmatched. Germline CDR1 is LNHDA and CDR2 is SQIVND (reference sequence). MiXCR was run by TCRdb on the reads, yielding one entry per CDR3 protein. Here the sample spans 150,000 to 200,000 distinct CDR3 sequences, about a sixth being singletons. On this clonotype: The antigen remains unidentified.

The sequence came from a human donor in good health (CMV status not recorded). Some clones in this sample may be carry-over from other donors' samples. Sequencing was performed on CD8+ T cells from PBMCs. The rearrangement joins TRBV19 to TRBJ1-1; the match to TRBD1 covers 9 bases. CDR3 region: CATEDRGGTEAFF. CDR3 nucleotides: TGTGCCACCGAGGACAGGGGAGGCACTGAAGCTTTCTTT.